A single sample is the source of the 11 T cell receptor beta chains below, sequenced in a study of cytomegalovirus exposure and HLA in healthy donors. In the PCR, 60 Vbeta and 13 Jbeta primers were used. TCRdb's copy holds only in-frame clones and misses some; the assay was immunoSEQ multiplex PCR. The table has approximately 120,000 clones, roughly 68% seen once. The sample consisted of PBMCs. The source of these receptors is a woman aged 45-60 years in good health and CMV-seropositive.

CDR3 nucleotide sequence: TGTGCCAGCAGTTTATCCCAGACCTACGAGCAGTACTTC. This codes for CASSLSQTYEQYF. The V gene is TRBV27, the J gene TRBJ2-7; no firm D call. V was cut by 0 bases and J by 2 bases, with 5 bases left in between. CDR3 length: 13 amino acids. Germline assignment: CDR1 MNHEY and CDR2 SMNVEV (reference sequence).

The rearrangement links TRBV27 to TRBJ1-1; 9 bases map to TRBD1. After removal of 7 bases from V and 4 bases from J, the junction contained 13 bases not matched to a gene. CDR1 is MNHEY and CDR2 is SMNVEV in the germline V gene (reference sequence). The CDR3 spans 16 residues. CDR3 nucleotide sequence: TGTGCCAGCATCGAAAGGGGGACAGGGTATCTCACTGAAGCTTTCTTT. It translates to CASIERGTGYLTEAFF.

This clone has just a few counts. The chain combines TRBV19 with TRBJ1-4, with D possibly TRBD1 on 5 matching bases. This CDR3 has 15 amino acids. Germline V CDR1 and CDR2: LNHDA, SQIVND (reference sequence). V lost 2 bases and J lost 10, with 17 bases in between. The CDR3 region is CASSIRWQGARKLFF. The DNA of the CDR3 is TGTGCCAGTAGTATACGTTGGCAGGGCGCGAGAAAACTGTTTTTT.

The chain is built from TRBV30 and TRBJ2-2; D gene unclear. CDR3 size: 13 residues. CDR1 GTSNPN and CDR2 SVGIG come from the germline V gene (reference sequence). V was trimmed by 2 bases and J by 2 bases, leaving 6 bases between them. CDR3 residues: CAWSIRNTGELFF. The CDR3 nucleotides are TGTGCCTGGAGTATCAGAAACACCGGGGAGCTGTTTTTT.

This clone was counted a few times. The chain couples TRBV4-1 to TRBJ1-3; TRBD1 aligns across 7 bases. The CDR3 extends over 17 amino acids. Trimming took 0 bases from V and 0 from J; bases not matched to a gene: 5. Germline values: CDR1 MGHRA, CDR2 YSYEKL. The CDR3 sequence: CASSQDLGQVSGNTIYF. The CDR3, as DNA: TGCGCCAGCAGCCAAGACTTAGGACAGGTCTCTGGAAACACCATATATTTT.

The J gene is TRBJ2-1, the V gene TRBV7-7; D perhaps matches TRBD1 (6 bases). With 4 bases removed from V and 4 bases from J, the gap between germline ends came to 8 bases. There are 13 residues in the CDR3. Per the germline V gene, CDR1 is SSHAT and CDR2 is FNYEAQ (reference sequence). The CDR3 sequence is CASSSDSYNEQFF. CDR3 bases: TGTGCCAGCAGCTCGGACAGTTACAATGAGCAGTTCTTC.

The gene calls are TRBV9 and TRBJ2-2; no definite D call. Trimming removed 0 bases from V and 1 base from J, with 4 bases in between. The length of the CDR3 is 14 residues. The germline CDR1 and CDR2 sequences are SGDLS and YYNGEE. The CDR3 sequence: CASSVAGNTGELFF. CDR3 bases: TGTGCCAGCAGCGTAGCGGGGAACACCGGGGAGCTGTTTTTT. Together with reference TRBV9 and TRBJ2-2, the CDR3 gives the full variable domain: DSGVTQTPKHLITATGQRVTLRCSPRSGDLSVYWYQQSLDQGLQFLIQYYNGEERAKGNILERFSAQQFPDLHSELNLSSLELGDSALYFCASSVAGNTGELFFGEGSRLTVL.

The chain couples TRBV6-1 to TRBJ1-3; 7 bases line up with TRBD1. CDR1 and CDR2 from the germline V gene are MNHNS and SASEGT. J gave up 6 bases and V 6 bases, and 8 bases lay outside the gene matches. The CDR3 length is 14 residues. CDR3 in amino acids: CASREGAFENTIYF. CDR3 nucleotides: TGTGCCAGCAGGGAGGGGGCGTTCGAAAACACCATATATTTT.

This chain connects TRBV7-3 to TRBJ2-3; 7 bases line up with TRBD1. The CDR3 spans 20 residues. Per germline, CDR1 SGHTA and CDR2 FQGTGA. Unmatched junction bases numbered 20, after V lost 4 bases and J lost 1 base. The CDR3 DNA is TGTGCCAGCAGCTCCTATTCCCGGGACAGTTGGAATGGTCGCACAGATACGCAGTATTTT. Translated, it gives CASSSYSRDSWNGRTDTQYF.

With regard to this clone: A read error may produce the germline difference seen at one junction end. This CDR3 is CSSSFGGEEAFF. DNA for the CDR3: TGTTCCAGCAGCTTTGGCGGAGAGGAAGCTTTCTTT. This chain uses TRBV7-9 with TRBJ1-1; D gene ambiguous. This CDR3 is built from 12 residues. CDR1 is SEHNR, CDR2 FQNEAQ, per germline (reference sequence).

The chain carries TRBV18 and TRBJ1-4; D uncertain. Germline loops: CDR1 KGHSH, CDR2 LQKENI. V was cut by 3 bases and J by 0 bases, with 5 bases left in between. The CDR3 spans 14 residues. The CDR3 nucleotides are TGTGCCAGCTCACCGCGGACAACTAATGAAAAACTGTTTTTT. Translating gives CASSPRTTNEKLFF.